The rows below give T cell receptor beta chains drawn from one sample of a study of blood T cells in healthy people across ages. In TCRdb, the 5' RACE reads were re-called with MiXCR into one record per CDR3 protein. The sample lists 1 million to 1.2 million distinct CDR3 sequences; around two fifths were seen once. Sample: blood. These receptors came from a man aged 18-30 years in good health. The CDR3 runs from the conserved cysteine through the conserved F or W. Each record gives: clone size, D gene, V gene, J gene, CDR3 DNA, CDR3 protein. D genes are given only for firm matches. Rows give clone size only sometimes, using once, few, many, or a class for an expanded clone.

clone_size: -
d_call: TRBD1
v_call: TRBV3-1
j_call: TRBJ1-1
cdr3_nt: TGTGCCAGCAGCCAAGTGGGGCTAGGGACAGCTATTGAAGCTTTCTTT
cdr3_aa: CASSQVGLGTAIEAFF

clone_size: -
d_call: -
v_call: TRBV7-9
j_call: TRBJ2-5
cdr3_nt: TGTGCCAGCAGCTTAATCCCGCCCAAAGAAGAGACCCAGTACTTC
cdr3_aa: CASSLIPPKEETQYF

clone_size: -
d_call: TRBD1
v_call: TRBV6-5
j_call: TRBJ2-7
cdr3_nt: TGTGCCAGCAGTCGAAGGGACAGGAGTTGTGAGCAGTACTTC
cdr3_aa: CASSRRDRSCEQYF

clone_size: -
d_call: -
v_call: TRBV14
j_call: TRBJ2-5
cdr3_nt: TGTGCCAGCAGCCAAGAAGGGACCGGGCGAGAGACCCAGTACTTC
cdr3_aa: CASSQEGTGRETQYF

clone_size: -
d_call: -
v_call: TRBV5-1
j_call: TRBJ2-5
cdr3_nt: TGCGCCAGCAGCGTCGGGAGCCGCGAGACCCAGTACTTC
cdr3_aa: CASSVGSRETQYF

clone_size: few
d_call: -
v_call: TRBV9
j_call: TRBJ2-1
cdr3_nt: TGTGCCAGCAGCGTTGAACAGGGAATCCGGACTGAGCAGTTCTTC
cdr3_aa: CASSVEQGIRTEQFF

clone_size: -
d_call: TRBD1
v_call: TRBV7-9
j_call: TRBJ1-2
cdr3_nt: TGTGCCAGCAGCAAGACAGGGGGAAGAAACTATGGCTACACCTTC
cdr3_aa: CASSKTGGRNYGYTF

clone_size: -
d_call: TRBD1
v_call: TRBV29-1
j_call: TRBJ2-5
cdr3_nt: TGCAGCGTTGGGACAGGCGAACCTCAAGAGACCCAGTACTTC
cdr3_aa: CSVGTGEPQETQYF

clone_size: few
d_call: -
v_call: TRBV7-3
j_call: TRBJ2-7
cdr3_nt: TGTGCCAGCAGTCCGGGGTTCAGCTCCTACGAGCAGTACTTC
cdr3_aa: CASSPGFSSYEQYF

clone_size: -
d_call: TRBD2
v_call: TRBV2
j_call: TRBJ2-1
cdr3_nt: TGTGCCAATCTAGCGGGGGCCTACAATGAGCAGTTCTTC
cdr3_aa: CANLAGAYNEQFF

clone_size: -
d_call: -
v_call: TRBV20-1
j_call: TRBJ1-1
cdr3_nt: TGCAGTGCATTCCGGACGGGAACACTGCGGGCTTTCTTT
cdr3_aa: CSAFRTGTLRAFF

clone_size: many
d_call: -
v_call: TRBV29-1
j_call: TRBJ2-3
cdr3_nt: TGCAGCGTTGCAGAAGGGAGGACAGATACGCAGTATTTT
cdr3_aa: CSVAEGRTDTQYF

clone_size: -
d_call: -
v_call: TRBV19
j_call: TRBJ1-4
cdr3_nt: TGTGCCAGTAGTTCCCGGGCCTCCTTGGGGGAAAAACTGTTTTTT
cdr3_aa: CASSSRASLGEKLFF

clone_size: -
d_call: -
v_call: TRBV25-1
j_call: TRBJ1-2
cdr3_nt: TGTGCCAGCAGTGAATTTATGGGTACCTATGGCTACACCTTC
cdr3_aa: CASSEFMGTYGYTF

clone_size: -
d_call: -
v_call: TRBV12-5
j_call: TRBJ2-2
cdr3_nt: TGTGCTAGTGGTTTGACAGGCGCCGGGGAGCTGTTTTTT
cdr3_aa: CASGLTGAGELFF

clone_size: -
d_call: TRBD2
v_call: TRBV5-1
j_call: TRBJ2-1
cdr3_nt: TGCGCCAGCAGTGGAAGCGGGGGCCCCAATGAGCAGTTCTTC
cdr3_aa: CASSGSGGPNEQFF

clone_size: few
d_call: -
v_call: TRBV10-3
j_call: TRBJ1-1
cdr3_nt: TGTGCCATCAGTGAGTCTAAGGGTGTAGGTGACACTGAAGCTTTCTTT
cdr3_aa: CAISESKGVGDTEAFF

clone_size: many
d_call: TRBD1
v_call: TRBV24-1
j_call: TRBJ2-1
cdr3_nt: TGTGCCACCAGCCAGGGGGCGGTTAATGAGCAGTTCTTC
cdr3_aa: CATSQGAVNEQFF

clone_size: -
d_call: TRBD1
v_call: TRBV7-9
j_call: TRBJ1-2
cdr3_nt: TGTGCCAGCACCGGGTCAGGGGGCATCTATGGCTACACCTTC
cdr3_aa: CASTGSGGIYGYTF

clone_size: few
d_call: -
v_call: TRBV5-1
j_call: TRBJ2-5
cdr3_nt: TGCGCCAGCAGCCAAGGGGGGTTAAGCGGGACCCAGTACTTC
cdr3_aa: CASSQGGLSGTQYF